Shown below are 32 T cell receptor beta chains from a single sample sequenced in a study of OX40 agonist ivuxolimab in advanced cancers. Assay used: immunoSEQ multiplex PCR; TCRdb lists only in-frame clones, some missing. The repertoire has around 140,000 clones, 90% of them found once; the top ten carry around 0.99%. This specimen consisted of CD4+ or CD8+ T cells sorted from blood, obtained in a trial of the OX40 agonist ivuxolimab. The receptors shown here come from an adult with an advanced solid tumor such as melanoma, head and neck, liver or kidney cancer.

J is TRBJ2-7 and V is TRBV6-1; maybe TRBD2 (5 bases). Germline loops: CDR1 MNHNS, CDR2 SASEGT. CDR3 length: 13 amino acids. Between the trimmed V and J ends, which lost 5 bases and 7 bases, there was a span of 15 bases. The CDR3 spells CASSRDGESEQYF. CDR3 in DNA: TGTGCCAGCAGTCGCGACGGGGAAAGTGAGCAGTACTTC.

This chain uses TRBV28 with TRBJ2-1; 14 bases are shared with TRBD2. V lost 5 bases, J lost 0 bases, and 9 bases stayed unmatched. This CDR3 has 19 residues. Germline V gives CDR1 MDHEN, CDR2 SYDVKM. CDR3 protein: CASSPYVGTSGSSYNEQFF. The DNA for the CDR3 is TGTGCCAGCAGTCCGTACGTGGGGACTAGCGGGAGCTCCTACAATGAGCAGTTCTTC.

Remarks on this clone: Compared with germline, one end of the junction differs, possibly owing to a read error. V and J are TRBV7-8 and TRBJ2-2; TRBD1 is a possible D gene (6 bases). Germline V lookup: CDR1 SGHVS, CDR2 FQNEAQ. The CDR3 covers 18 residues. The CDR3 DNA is TGTGCCAGCAACTTACTAAAAACAGGGTCTGTTAACACCGGGGAGCTGTTTTTT. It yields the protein CASNLLKTGSVNTGELFF.

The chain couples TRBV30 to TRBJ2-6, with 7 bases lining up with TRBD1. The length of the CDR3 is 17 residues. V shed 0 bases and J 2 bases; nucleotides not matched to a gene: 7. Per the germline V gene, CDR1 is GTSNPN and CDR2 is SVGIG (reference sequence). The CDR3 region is CAWSVTGLATGANVLTF. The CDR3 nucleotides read TGTGCCTGGAGTGTGACAGGGTTGGCAACTGGGGCCAACGTCCTGACTTTC.

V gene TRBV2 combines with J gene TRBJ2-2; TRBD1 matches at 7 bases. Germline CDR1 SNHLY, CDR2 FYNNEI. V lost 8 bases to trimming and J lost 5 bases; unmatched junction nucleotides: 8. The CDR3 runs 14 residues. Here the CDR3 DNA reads TGTGCCAGCGCGGTTAGGGGGCGAACCGGGGAGCTGTTTTTT. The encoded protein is CASAVRGRTGELFF. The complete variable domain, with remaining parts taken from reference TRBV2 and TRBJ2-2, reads EPEVTQTPSHQVTQMGQEVILRCVPISNHLYFYWYRQILGQKVEFLVSFYNNEISEKSEIFDDQFSVERPDGSNFTLKIRSTKLEDSAMYFCASAVRGRTGELFFGEGSRLTVL.

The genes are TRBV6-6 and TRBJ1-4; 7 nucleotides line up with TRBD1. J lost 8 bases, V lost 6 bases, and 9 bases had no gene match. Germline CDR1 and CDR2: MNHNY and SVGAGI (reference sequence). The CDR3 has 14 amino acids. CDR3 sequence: CASSRRDSNEKLFF. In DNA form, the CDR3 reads TGTGCCAGCAGCCGCCGGGACAGCAACGAAAAACTGTTTTTT.

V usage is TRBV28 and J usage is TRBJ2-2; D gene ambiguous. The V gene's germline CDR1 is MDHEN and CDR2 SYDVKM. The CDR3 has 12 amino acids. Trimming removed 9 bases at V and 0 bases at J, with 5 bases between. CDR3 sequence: CASGTNTGELFF. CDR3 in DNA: TGTGCCAGTGGGACGAACACCGGGGAGCTGTTTTTT.

CDR3 DNA: TGTGCCAGCAGCCAATCTTCCAGGACTTCTAATGAGCAGTTCTTC. Protein sequence: CASSQSSRTSNEQFF. V gene TRBV16 combines with J gene TRBJ2-1; D perhaps matches TRBD2 (5 bases). Between the trimmed V and J ends, which lost 0 bases and 7 bases, there was a span of 13 bases. CDR3 length equals 15 residues. Germline CDR1 and CDR2: KGHSY and FQNENV.

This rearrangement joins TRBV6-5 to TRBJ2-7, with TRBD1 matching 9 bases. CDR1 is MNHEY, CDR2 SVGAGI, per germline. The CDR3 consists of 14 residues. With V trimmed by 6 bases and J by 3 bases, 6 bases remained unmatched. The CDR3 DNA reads TGTGCCAGCAGCGGACAGGGGAACGGCTACGAGCAGTACTTC. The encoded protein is CASSGQGNGYEQYF.

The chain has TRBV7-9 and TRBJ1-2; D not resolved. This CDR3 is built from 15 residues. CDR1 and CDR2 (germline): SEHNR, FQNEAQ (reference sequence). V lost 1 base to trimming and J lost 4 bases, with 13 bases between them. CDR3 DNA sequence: TGTGCCAGCAGCTTAGGGGGTGCCTTAGGCTATGGCTACACCTTC. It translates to CASSLGGALGYGYTF.

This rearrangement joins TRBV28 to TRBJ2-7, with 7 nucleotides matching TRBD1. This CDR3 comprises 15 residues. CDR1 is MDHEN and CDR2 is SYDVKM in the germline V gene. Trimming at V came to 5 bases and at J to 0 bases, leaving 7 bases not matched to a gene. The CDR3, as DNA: TGTGCCAGCAGTGCCGGGACAGCGGACTCCTACGAGCAGTACTTC. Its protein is CASSAGTADSYEQYF.

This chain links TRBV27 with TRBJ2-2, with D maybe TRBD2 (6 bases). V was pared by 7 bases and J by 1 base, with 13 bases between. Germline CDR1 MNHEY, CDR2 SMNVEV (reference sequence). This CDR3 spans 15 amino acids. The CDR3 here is CASKVLGGNTGELFF. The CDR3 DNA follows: TGTGCCAGCAAGGTTCTGGGGGGGAACACCGGGGAGCTGTTTTTT.

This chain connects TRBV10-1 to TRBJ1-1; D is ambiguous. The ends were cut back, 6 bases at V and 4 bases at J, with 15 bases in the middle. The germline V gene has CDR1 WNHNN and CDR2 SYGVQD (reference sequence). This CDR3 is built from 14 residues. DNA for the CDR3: TGCGCCAGCAGCGTAGGAGAGTGGGCCACTGAAGCTTTCTTT. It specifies CASSVGEWATEAFF.

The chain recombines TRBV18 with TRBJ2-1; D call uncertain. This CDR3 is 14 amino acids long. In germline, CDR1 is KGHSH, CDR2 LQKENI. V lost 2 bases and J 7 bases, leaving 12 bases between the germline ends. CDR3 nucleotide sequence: TGTGCCAGCTCACCAGGCCCCTCCGGGAATGAGCAGTTCTTC. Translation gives CASSPGPSGNEQFF.

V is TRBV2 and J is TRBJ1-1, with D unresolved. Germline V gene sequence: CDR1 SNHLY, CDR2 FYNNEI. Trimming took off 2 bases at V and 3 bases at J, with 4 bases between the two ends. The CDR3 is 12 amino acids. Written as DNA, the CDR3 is TGTGCCAGCAGTGAAATGGACACTGAAGCTTTCTTT. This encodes CASSEMDTEAFF. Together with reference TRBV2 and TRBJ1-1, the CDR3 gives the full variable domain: EPEVTQTPSHQVTQMGQEVILRCVPISNHLYFYWYRQILGQKVEFLVSFYNNEISEKSEIFDDQFSVERPDGSNFTLKIRSTKLEDSAMYFCASSEMDTEAFFGQGTRLTVV.

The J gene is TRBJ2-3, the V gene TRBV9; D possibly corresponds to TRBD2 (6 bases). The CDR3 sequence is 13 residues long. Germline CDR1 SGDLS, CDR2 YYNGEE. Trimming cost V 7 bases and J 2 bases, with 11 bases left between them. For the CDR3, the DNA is TGTGCCAGCTGCCCGGGGGACACAGATACGCAGTATTTT. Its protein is CASCPGDTDTQYF.

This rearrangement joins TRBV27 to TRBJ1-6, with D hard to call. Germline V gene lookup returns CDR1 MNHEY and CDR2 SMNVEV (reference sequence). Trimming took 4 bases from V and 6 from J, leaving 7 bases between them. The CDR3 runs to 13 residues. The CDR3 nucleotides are TGTGCCAGCAGTTCGACTTCTAATTCACCCCTCCACTTT. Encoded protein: CASSSTSNSPLHF.

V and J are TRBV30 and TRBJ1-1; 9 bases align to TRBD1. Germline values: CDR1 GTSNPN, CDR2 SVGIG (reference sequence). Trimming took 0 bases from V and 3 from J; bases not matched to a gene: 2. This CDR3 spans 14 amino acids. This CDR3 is CAWSVRDRDTEAFF. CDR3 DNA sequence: TGTGCCTGGAGTGTCCGGGACAGGGACACTGAAGCTTTCTTT.

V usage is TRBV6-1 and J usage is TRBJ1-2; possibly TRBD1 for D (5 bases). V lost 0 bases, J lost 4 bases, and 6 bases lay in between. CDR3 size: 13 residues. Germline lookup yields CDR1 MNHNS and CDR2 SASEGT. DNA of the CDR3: TGTGCCAGCAGTGAAGCAGGGACCTATGGCTACACCTTC. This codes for CASSEAGTYGYTF.

This CDR3 is CASSYSAGSWYEQYF. CDR3 bases: TGTGCCAGCAGTTACTCAGCGGGAAGCTGGTACGAGCAGTACTTC. The chain links TRBV6-5 to TRBJ2-7; 7 nucleotides agree with TRBD2. After removal of 0 bases from V and 4 bases from J, the junction contained 6 bases not matched to a gene. Looked up from germline, CDR1 is MNHEY and CDR2 is SVGAGI. This CDR3 spans 15 amino acids.

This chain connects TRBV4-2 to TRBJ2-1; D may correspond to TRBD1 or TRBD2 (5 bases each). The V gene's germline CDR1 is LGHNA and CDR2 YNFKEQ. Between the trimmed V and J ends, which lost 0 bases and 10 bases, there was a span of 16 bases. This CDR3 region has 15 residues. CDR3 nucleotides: TGTGCCAGCAGCCAAGATCCCCCCTTAGAGGGGGAGCAGTTCTTC. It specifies CASSQDPPLEGEQFF.

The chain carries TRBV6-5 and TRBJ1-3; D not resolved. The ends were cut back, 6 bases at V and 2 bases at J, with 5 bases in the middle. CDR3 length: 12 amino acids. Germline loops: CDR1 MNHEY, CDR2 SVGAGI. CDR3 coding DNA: TGTGCCAGCAGCAACCCTGGAAACACCATATATTTT. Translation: CASSNPGNTIYF.

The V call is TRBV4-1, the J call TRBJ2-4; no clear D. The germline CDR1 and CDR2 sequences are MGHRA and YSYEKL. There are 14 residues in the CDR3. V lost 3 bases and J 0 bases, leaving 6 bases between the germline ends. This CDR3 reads CASSHPSAKNIQYF. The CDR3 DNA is TGCGCCAGCAGCCATCCGTCAGCCAAAAACATTCAGTACTTC.

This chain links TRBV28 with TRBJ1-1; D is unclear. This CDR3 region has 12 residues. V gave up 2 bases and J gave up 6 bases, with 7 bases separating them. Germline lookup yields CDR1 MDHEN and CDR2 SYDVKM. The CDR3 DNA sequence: TGTGCCAGCAGTTTAAACACTGCTGAAGCTTTCTTT. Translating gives CASSLNTAEAFF.

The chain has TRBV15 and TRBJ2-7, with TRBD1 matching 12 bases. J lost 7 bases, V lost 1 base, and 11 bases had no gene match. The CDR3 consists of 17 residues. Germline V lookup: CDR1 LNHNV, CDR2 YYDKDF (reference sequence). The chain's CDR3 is CATSRGQAGTGGREQYF. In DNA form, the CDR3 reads TGTGCCACCAGCAGAGGTCAGGCCGGGACAGGGGGCAGGGAGCAGTACTTC. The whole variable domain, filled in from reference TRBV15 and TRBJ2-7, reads DAMVIQNPRYQVTQFGKPVTLSCSQTLNHNVMYWYQQKSSQAPKLLFHYYDKDFNNEADTPDNFQSRRPNTSFCFLDIRSPGLGDTAMYLCATSRGQAGTGGREQYFGPGTRLTVT.

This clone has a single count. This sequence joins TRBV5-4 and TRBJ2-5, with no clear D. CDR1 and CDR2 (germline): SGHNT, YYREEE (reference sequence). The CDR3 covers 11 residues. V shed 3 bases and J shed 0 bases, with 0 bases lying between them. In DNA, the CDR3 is TGTGCCAGCAGCTACCAAGAGACCCAGTACTTC. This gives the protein CASSYQETQYF.

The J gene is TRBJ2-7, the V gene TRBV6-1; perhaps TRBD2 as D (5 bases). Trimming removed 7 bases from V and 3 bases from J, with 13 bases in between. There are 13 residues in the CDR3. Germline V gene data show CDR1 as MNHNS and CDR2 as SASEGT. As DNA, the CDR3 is TGTGCCAGCAAGACCGGGATTAACTACGAGCAGTACTTC. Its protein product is CASKTGINYEQYF.

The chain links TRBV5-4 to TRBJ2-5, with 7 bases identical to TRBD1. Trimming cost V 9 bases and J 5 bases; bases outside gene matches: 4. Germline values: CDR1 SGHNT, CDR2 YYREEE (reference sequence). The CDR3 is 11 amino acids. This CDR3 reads CATTGFETQYF. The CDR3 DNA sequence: TGTGCCACGACAGGGTTCGAGACCCAGTACTTC.

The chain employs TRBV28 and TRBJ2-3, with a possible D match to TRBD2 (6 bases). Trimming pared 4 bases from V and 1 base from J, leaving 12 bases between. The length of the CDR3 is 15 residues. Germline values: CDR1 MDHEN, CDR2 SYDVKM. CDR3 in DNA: TGTGCCAGCAGTTCCAGGCGGGGAGGCACAGATACGCAGTATTTT. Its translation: CASSSRRGGTDTQYF.

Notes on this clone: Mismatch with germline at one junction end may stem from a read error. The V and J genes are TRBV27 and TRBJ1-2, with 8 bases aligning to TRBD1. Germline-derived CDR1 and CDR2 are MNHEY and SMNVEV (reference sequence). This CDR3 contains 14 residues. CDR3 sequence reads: CASSVSGGRYGYTF. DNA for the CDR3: TGTGCCAGCAGTGTATCAGGGGGCAGGTATGGCTACACCTTC.

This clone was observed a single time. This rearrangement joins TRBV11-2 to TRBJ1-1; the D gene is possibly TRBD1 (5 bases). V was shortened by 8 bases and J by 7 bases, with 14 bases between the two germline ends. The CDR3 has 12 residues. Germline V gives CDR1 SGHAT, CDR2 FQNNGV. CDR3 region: CASETGEHEAFF. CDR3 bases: TGTGCCAGCGAAACAGGTGAACATGAAGCTTTCTTT.

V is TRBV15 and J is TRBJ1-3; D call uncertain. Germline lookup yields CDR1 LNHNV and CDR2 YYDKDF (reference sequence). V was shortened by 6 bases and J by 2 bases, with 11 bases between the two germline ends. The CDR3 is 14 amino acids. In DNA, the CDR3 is TGTGCCACCAGGGGCACCTCGGCTGGAAACACCATATATTTT. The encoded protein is CATRGTSAGNTIYF.